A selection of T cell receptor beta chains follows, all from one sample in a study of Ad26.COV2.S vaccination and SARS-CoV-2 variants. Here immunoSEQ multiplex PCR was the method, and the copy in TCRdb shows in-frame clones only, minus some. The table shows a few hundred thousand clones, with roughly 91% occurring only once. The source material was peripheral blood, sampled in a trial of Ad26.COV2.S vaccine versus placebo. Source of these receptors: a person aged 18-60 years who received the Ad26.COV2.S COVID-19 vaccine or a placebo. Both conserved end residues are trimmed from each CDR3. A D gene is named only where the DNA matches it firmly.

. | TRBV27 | ASTREIRGELF
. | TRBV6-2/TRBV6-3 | ASSSMFEAF
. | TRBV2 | ASRDLRTEDGYT
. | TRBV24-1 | ATSDFGGSYT
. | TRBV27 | ASTRLRYNSPLH
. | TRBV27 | ASSPQGSQPQH
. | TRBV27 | ASSLLGPNTGELF
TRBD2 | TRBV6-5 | ASLTPGGTGELF
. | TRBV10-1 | ASSARTTEQF
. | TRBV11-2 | ASSREILGEQY